One sample yielded the 13 T cell receptor beta chains listed below, sequenced in a study of T cells in Graves' hyperthyroidism and ophthalmopathy (dated by TCRdb to about 2019). Libraries were built with multiplex PCR. These reads were obtained on an Illumina HiSeq 2000. Amplification of TCR beta CDR3 regions was carried out from RNA transcripts. The TCR CDR3 was subjected to a first round of RT-PCR using the HTBI primer set and the Qiagen OneStep RT-PCR kit. The public reads were quality trimmed at Q25 with fastp and then assembled into clones with MiXCR by TCRdb, keeping productive beta chains. CDR3 protein sequences are deduplicated, and each keeps its most common genes and DNA. This sample lists some 370,000 distinct CDR3 sequences; over 13% were detected once. Jointly, the top ten make up 25% to 30% of the sample. Sequenced material: blood. All receptors come from a middle-aged man with Graves' ophthalmopathy.

At least ten counts were recorded for this clonotype. J is TRBJ2-5 and V is TRBV20-1; D gene ambiguous. CDR3 length: 10 residues. V lost 6 bases and J lost 4, with 6 bases in between. Looked up from germline, CDR1 is DFQATT and CDR2 is SNEGSKA (reference sequence). The CDR3 DNA reads as TGCAGTGCAACTACAGAGACCCAGTACTTC. This sequence encodes CSATTETQYF.

Ten or more counts support this clonotype. The genes are TRBV7-8 and TRBJ2-1, with 8 bases that match TRBD1. Germline assignment: CDR1 SGHVS and CDR2 FQNEAQ. The trim removed 5 bases at V and 7 bases at J, leaving 10 bases unmatched. The CDR3 runs to 15 residues. Here the CDR3 DNA reads TGTGCCAGCAGCCTGAATATGGACAGGGTAAATGAGCAGTTCTTC. Protein sequence: CASSLNMDRVNEQFF.

This clonotype was counted ten times or more. The chain couples TRBV20-1 to TRBJ2-5, with 10 nucleotides matching TRBD2. Germline V gene sequence: CDR1 DFQATT, CDR2 SNEGSKA (reference sequence). This CDR3 region has 18 residues. The ends lost 0 bases at V and 2 bases at J; junction bases unmatched: 12. This chain's CDR3 is CSARDWGLAGAEQETQYF. In DNA, the CDR3 is TGCAGTGCTAGAGATTGGGGCCTAGCGGGAGCCGAACAAGAGACCCAGTACTTC.

The chain has TRBV20-1 and TRBJ2-3, with no clear D. CDR1 is DFQATT, CDR2 SNEGSKA, per germline (reference sequence). The CDR3 extends over 15 amino acids. Trimming pared 2 bases from V and 0 bases from J, leaving 12 bases between. CDR3 coding DNA: TGCAGTGCTAGAACCCTCCGCTCTAGCACAGATACGCAGTATTTT. This gives the protein CSARTLRSSTDTQYF.

The chain recombines TRBV10-2 with TRBJ2-1; TRBD2 might be the D (6 bases). This CDR3 contains 16 residues. V lost 5 bases and J 9 bases, leaving 23 bases between the germline ends. Germline V gene data show CDR1 as WSHSY and CDR2 as SAAADI. CDR3 in amino acids: CASSHTGTSTVREQFF. CDR3 coding DNA: TGCGCCAGCAGTCATACCGGGACTTCGACCGTTCGTGAGCAGTTCTTC.

At least ten counts were recorded for this clonotype. V usage is TRBV27 and J usage is TRBJ2-7, with TRBD2 identical over 14 bases. CDR1 and CDR2 from the germline V gene are MNHEY and SMNVEV (reference sequence). Trimming at V came to 2 bases and at J to 4 bases, leaving 1 base not matched to a gene. This CDR3 has 15 amino acids. The CDR3 DNA sequence: TGTGCCAGCAGTTTAAGACTAGCGGGAGGGTACGAGCAGTACTTC. It specifies CASSLRLAGGYEQYF.

This clonotype has at least ten counts. The chain couples TRBV2 to TRBJ2-7; 9 bases agree with TRBD2. This CDR3 is 13 amino acids long. Germline V lookup: CDR1 SNHLY, CDR2 FYNNEI. With V trimmed by 6 bases and J by 5 bases, 5 bases remained unmatched. CDR3 nucleotide sequence: TGTGCCAGCAGGCAGGGACTAGCACACGAGCAGTACTTC. It codes for CASRQGLAHEQYF.

This clonotype was detected many times. The gene calls are TRBV20-1 and TRBJ2-5, with D unresolved. The germline V gene encodes CDR1 DFQATT and CDR2 SNEGSKA (reference sequence). V dropped 6 bases and J dropped 3 bases, with 23 bases sitting between them. This CDR3 spans 16 amino acids. The CDR3 DNA sequence: TGCAGTGCAGACCAGTTCTTTAGGCAGATCAAAGAGACCCAGTACTTC. It is translated as CSADQFFRQIKETQYF.

This clonotype was seen more than once but under ten times. The chain combines TRBV7-9 with TRBJ1-3; D unresolved. This CDR3 spans 15 amino acids. Germline V gives CDR1 SEHNR, CDR2 FQNEAQ (reference sequence). V was shortened by 5 bases and J by 1 base, with 12 bases between the two germline ends. The CDR3 loop is CASSAIIGSGNTIYF. In nucleotides, the CDR3 is TGTGCCAGCAGCGCGATTATAGGGTCTGGAAACACCATATATTTT.

This chain links TRBV19 with TRBJ1-1, with TRBD1 as a possible D gene (5 bases). CDR1 and CDR2 from the germline V gene are LNHDA and SQIVND (reference sequence). This CDR3 has 15 residues. V was cut by 5 bases and J by 11 bases, with 24 bases left in between. CDR3 coding DNA: TGTGCCAGTAGTCTCCTCCGGGACGGCGGACTTGGGGCTTTCTTT. It specifies CASSLLRDGGLGAFF. Based on the CDR3 plus reference TRBV19 and TRBJ1-1, the full variable domain is DGGITQSPKYLFRKEGQNVTLSCEQNLNHDAMYWYRQDPGQGLRLIYYSQIVNDFQKGDIAEGYSVSREKKESFPLTVTSAQKNPTAFYLCASSLLRDGGLGAFFGQGTRLTVV.

In its sample, this clonotype was seen a few times. The chain recombines TRBV20-1 with TRBJ1-4; D possibly corresponds to TRBD1 (5 bases). This CDR3 contains 16 residues. Trimming took off 0 bases at V and 1 base at J, with 12 bases between the two ends. The V gene's germline CDR1 is DFQATT and CDR2 SNEGSKA (reference sequence). The CDR3 spells CSARESAGLTNEKLFF. The CDR3 region has the DNA TGCAGTGCTAGAGAATCGGCAGGGCTAACTAATGAAAAACTGTTTTTT.

In this sample, this clonotype turned up a few times. V usage is TRBV29-1 and J usage is TRBJ2-3; 10 bases agree with TRBD1. Looked up from germline, CDR1 is SQVTM and CDR2 is ANQGSEA. The V segment lost 4 bases and the J segment 4 bases; nucleotides outside the gene matches: 2. CDR3 length: 13 amino acids. The CDR3 DNA reads as TGCAGCGTTGTGGGACAGGGGCCAGATACGCAGTATTTT. Its protein is CSVVGQGPDTQYF.

This clonotype was recorded many times. CDR3 region: CASSPLSGIGNEQFF. CDR3 DNA: TGTGCCAGCAGCCCACTTAGCGGGATTGGGAATGAGCAGTTCTTC. V gene TRBV7-9 combines with J gene TRBJ2-1, with 8 nucleotides matching TRBD2. The CDR3 has 15 amino acids. The V and J ends lost 5 bases and 7 bases, in that order; junction bases with no gene match: 10. Germline CDR1 SEHNR, CDR2 FQNEAQ (reference sequence).